These 20 T cell receptor beta chains were all obtained from the same sample, sequenced in a study of PD-1 blockade in classical Hodgkin lymphoma. The time point here: cycle 4 day 1 (C4D1), after more than five weeks of nivolumab. There was relapse after autologous stem cell transplantation in every patient, and there was variation in brentuximab vedotin exposure. The method was immunoSEQ multiplex PCR; TCRdb's version includes in-frame clones alone and lacks a portion of them. The profile shows 35,000 to 50,000 clones, 66% of them singletons. The sequenced sample was peripheral blood mononuclear cells (PBMCs), obtained before the fourth cycle of nivolumab. The receptors were gathered from a human donor with classical Hodgkin lymphoma.

The V call is TRBV4-3, the J call TRBJ2-1; D unclear. V shed 3 bases and J shed 1 base, with 16 bases lying between them. Germline V gene sequence: CDR1 LGHNA, CDR2 YSLEER. The CDR3 contains 17 residues. The chain's CDR3 is CASSQTMAGKSYNEQFF. The CDR3 bases are TGCGCCAGCAGCCAGACGATGGCAGGAAAATCCTACAATGAGCAGTTCTTC.

The table lists this clone with many counts. The genes are TRBV5-1 and TRBJ2-2; D remains ambiguous. From germline, CDR1 is SGHRS and CDR2 YFSETQ. V was cut by 0 bases and J by 7 bases, with 7 bases left in between. The CDR3 length is 13 residues. The CDR3 DNA sequence: TGCGCCAGCAGCTTGGGGGTAAACGGGGAGCTGTTTTTT. Translation: CASSLGVNGELFF.

The CDR3 DNA sequence: TGTGCCAGCAGCTTAGAGAGGACTTTGGTTAGTGAAAAACTGTTTTTT. It specifies CASSLERTLVSEKLFF. The chain has TRBV7-9 and TRBJ1-4; D is undetermined. Trimming pared 1 base from V and 7 bases from J, leaving 16 bases between. From germline, CDR1 is SEHNR and CDR2 FQNEAQ (reference sequence). The CDR3 contains 16 residues.

The chain links TRBV28 to TRBJ2-5; D remains unclear. The CDR3 totals 12 residues. Between the trimmed V and J ends, which lost 6 bases and 1 base, there was a span of 6 bases. The germline V gene has CDR1 MDHEN and CDR2 SYDVKM. The CDR3 coding sequence is TGTGCCAGCAGCCATATCCAAGAGACCCAGTACTTC. This gives the protein CASSHIQETQYF.

The chain joins TRBV28 to TRBJ2-5; the D gene could be TRBD1 or TRBD2 (6 bases each). Germline V gene sequence: CDR1 MDHEN, CDR2 SYDVKM. The CDR3 covers 13 residues. The V gene lost 6 bases and the J gene lost 5 bases, with 13 bases spanning the gap. Here the CDR3 reads CASSRGLWETQYF. The CDR3 DNA is TGTGCCAGCAGCCGGGGGCTTTGGGAGACCCAGTACTTC.

The chain combines TRBV7-9 with TRBJ1-1; D remains unclear. This CDR3 comprises 11 residues. Germline CDR1 is SEHNR and CDR2 is FQNEAQ (reference sequence). Trimming pared 1 base from V and 10 bases from J, leaving 7 bases between. This CDR3 is CASSLVYGAFF. CDR3 in DNA: TGTGCCAGCAGCTTAGTTTACGGAGCTTTCTTT. Full variable domain (outside the CDR3, taken from reference TRBV7-9 and TRBJ1-1): DTGVSQNPRHKITKRGQNVTFRCDPISEHNRLYWYRQTLGQGPEFLTYFQNEAQLEKSRLLSDRFSAERPKGSFSTLEIQRTEQGDSAMYLCASSLVYGAFFGQGTRLTVV.

The V gene is TRBV4-1, the J gene TRBJ1-1; unclear D gene. The V and J ends lost 1 base and 1 base respectively, with 10 bases between them. The germline V gene has CDR1 MGHRA and CDR2 YSYEKL. This CDR3 spans 15 amino acids. The CDR3 DNA reads TGCGCCAGCAGCCAAGTCATAGGGCAGAACACTGAAGCTTTCTTT. Protein sequence: CASSQVIGQNTEAFF.

This clone has just a few counts. The CDR3 DNA sequence: TGTGCCAGCAGCGCGGGGGGCAGGGGGAAGGCTGAAGCTTTCTTT. Its protein product is CASSAGGRGKAEAFF. This sequence joins TRBV9 and TRBJ1-1; TRBD1 matches 7 bases. Per the germline V gene, CDR1 is SGDLS and CDR2 is YYNGEE. This CDR3 has 15 amino acids. V trimming: 3 bases; J trimming: 6 bases; junction bases outside the gene matches: 11.

V is TRBV5-6 and J is TRBJ2-3; the D gene is possibly TRBD2 (5 bases). Trimming shortened V by 0 bases and J by 2 bases, and 10 bases separated the two germline ends. This CDR3 comprises 15 residues. Germline V gene data show CDR1 as SGHDT and CDR2 as YYEEEE. The CDR3 sequence: CASSLGLDYTDTQYF. DNA of the CDR3: TGTGCCAGCAGCTTGGGGTTAGACTACACAGATACGCAGTATTTT.

V is TRBV30 and J is TRBJ1-2; D is ambiguous. Germline lookup yields CDR1 GTSNPN and CDR2 SVGIG (reference sequence). V lost 3 bases to trimming and J lost 0 bases, with 11 bases between them. The CDR3 is made up of 14 amino acids. The CDR3 DNA reads TGTGCCTGGAGCGGCCAGCCGTCTAACTATGGCTACACCTTC. This sequence encodes CAWSGQPSNYGYTF. Using reference TRBV30 and TRBJ1-2 for the parts outside the CDR3, the full variable domain is SQTIHQWPATLVQPVGSPLSLECTVEGTSNPNLYWYRQAAGRGLQLLFYSVGIGQISSEVPQNLSASRPQDRQFILSSKKLLLSDSGFYLCAWSGQPSNYGYTFGSGTRLTVV.

This clone was recorded a few times. The chain recombines TRBV5-1 with TRBJ2-1; 8 nucleotides agree with TRBD2. J gave up 3 bases and V 0 bases, and 2 bases lay outside the gene matches. There are 15 residues in the CDR3. Germline V gene lookup returns CDR1 SGHRS and CDR2 YFSETQ. The CDR3 loop reads CASSLEAGDYNEQFF. In nucleotides, the CDR3 is TGCGCCAGCAGCTTGGAAGCGGGGGACTACAATGAGCAGTTCTTC.

This rearrangement joins TRBV5-1 to TRBJ2-2; D is undetermined. Germline V CDR1 and CDR2: SGHRS, YFSETQ. The CDR3 is 14 residues long. V lost 0 bases, J lost 0 bases, and 3 bases lay in between. CDR3 region: CASSLVTNTGELFF. CDR3 nucleotides: TGCGCCAGCAGCTTGGTGACGAACACCGGGGAGCTGTTTTTT.

The genes are TRBV9 and TRBJ2-1; TRBD2 matches 13 bases. The CDR3 has 18 amino acids. V lost 0 bases and J lost 7; bases outside the gene matches: 10. CDR1 SGDLS and CDR2 YYNGEE come from the germline V gene. In DNA form, the CDR3 reads TGTGCCAGCAGCGTAGTTGGATTCGGACTAGCGGGAGTTAATGAGCAGTTCTTC. Translating gives CASSVVGFGLAGVNEQFF.

This chain joins TRBV7-9 and TRBJ1-4, with 7 nucleotides matching TRBD1. The V segment lost 1 base and the J segment 8 bases; nucleotides outside the gene matches: 4. Germline V gene sequence: CDR1 SEHNR, CDR2 FQNEAQ (reference sequence). The CDR3 has 14 residues. The CDR3: CASSLEGGREKLFF. The CDR3, as DNA: TGTGCCAGCAGCTTAGAAGGGGGCCGAGAAAAACTGTTTTTT.

The chain recombines TRBV28 with TRBJ2-7; the match to TRBD2 covers 7 bases. CDR3 length equals 14 residues. V lost 4 bases, J lost 5 bases, and 8 bases stayed unmatched. Looked up from germline, CDR1 is MDHEN and CDR2 is SYDVKM. In nucleotides, the CDR3 is TGTGCCAGCAGTTCCGGGGGGAAGAGGGACGAGCAGTACTTC. It yields the protein CASSSGGKRDEQYF.

The CDR3 protein is CASSLEQGRTGELFF. CDR3 DNA: TGTGCCAGCAGCTTGGAACAGGGTCGCACCGGGGAGCTGTTTTTT. The V gene is TRBV7-8, the J gene TRBJ2-2, with TRBD1 as a possible D gene (6 bases). The V end lost 3 bases, the J end lost 4 bases, and 12 bases lay between the germline ends. Per the germline V gene, CDR1 is SGHVS and CDR2 is FQNEAQ. This CDR3 contains 15 residues.

The table lists this clone with a few counts. This chain uses TRBV6-5 with TRBJ2-2, with 9 bases lining up with TRBD1. After removal of 0 bases from V and 4 bases from J, the junction contained 3 bases not matched to a gene. CDR1 is MNHEY and CDR2 is SVGAGI in the germline V gene. The length of the CDR3 is 16 residues. Here the CDR3 reads CASSYSGTGTTGELFF. The CDR3 coding sequence is TGTGCCAGCAGTTACTCCGGGACAGGGACCACCGGGGAGCTGTTTTTT.

The V and J genes are TRBV18 and TRBJ1-1; D call uncertain. V dropped 6 bases and J dropped 1 base, with 15 bases sitting between them. The CDR3 consists of 15 residues. Germline V gives CDR1 KGHSH, CDR2 LQKENI. CDR3 coding DNA: TGTGCCAGCTCGCCTAGAGAGGACGAGAACACTGAAGCTTTCTTT. It translates to CASSPREDENTEAFF.

The chain links TRBV7-9 to TRBJ2-6; the D is unclear. Trimming removed 5 bases from V and 0 bases from J, with 14 bases in between. The germline V gene has CDR1 SEHNR and CDR2 FQNEAQ (reference sequence). The CDR3 contains 17 residues. CDR3 amino acids: CASSDATFVSGANVLTF. CDR3 coding DNA: TGTGCCAGCAGCGACGCCACTTTCGTCTCTGGGGCCAACGTCCTGACTTTC.

CDR3 in DNA: TGTGCCAGCAGTTACTCGGATCAGCCCCAGCATTTT. Encoded protein: CASSYSDQPQHF. The chain employs TRBV6-6 and TRBJ1-5; no clear D. V was shortened by 0 bases and J by 5 bases, with 2 bases between the two germline ends. Germline-derived CDR1 and CDR2 are MNHNY and SVGAGI (reference sequence). The CDR3 totals 12 residues.